The rows below give T cell receptor beta chains drawn from one sample of a study of cytomegalovirus exposure and HLA in healthy donors. Assay: immunoSEQ multiplex PCR; the TCRdb copy retains only in-frame clones and omits some. The profile shows tens of thousands of clones, around 58% of them singletons. The sample consisted of PBMCs. All receptors derive from a man aged 25 to 40 in good health and CMV-seropositive. CDR3s include the opening cysteine and the closing phenylalanine or tryptophan. The order of the fields is CDR3 length, J gene, clone size, V gene, CDR3 protein. Where a row states a size, it is once, few, many or the class of an expanded clone; other rows omit it.

13 TRBJ1-2 NA TRBV19 CASKPAGNYGYTF
14 TRBJ2-1 NA TRBV2 CASRETTSSNEQFF
11 TRBJ1-3 few TRBV30 CAWSGSPKIYF
14 TRBJ2-5 few TRBV5-1 CASSSMGTQETQYF
15 TRBJ1-1 NA TRBV7-9 CASSFLDSWNTEAFF
14 TRBJ2-7 NA TRBV15 CATSRDGTSYEQYF
12 TRBJ1-2 NA TRBV29-1 CSVEVRNYGYTF
14 TRBJ1-1 NA TRBV6-6 CASSPGQGRTEAFF
11 TRBJ2-2 NA TRBV18 CASSLTGELFF
17 TRBJ2-4 NA TRBV12-5 CASGLAPGGLAKNIQYF
13 TRBJ2-5 few TRBV18 CASSPGQGETQYF
14 TRBJ2-1 NA TRBV28 CASSRAAGYNEQFF
15 TRBJ2-7 few TRBV27 CASSGQGAWVNEQYF
16 TRBJ2-1 NA TRBV11-2 CASSSILGRTYNEQFF
14 TRBJ1-2 NA TRBV7-2 CASSRNRDIGGYTF
14 TRBJ1-1 NA TRBV7-3 CASSLERVSTEAFF
13 TRBJ2-1 NA TRBV27 CASSSAGGNEQFF
14 TRBJ2-7 NA TRBV11-2 CASTKTGGPYEQYF
12 TRBJ1-1 NA TRBV28 CASSLWGEKAFF
15 TRBJ2-7 NA TRBV4-1 CASSQGQGVLDEQYF
13 TRBJ1-1 NA TRBV19 CASRNGQAAEAFF
12 TRBJ2-5 NA TRBV18 CASSPSKETQYF
15 TRBJ1-1 once TRBV5-4 CASSNNRGWLSEAFF
18 TRBJ2-3 few TRBV6-1 CASSGGTSGRGSTDTQYF
15 TRBJ1-6 few TRBV6-1 CASSVEGSGNSPLHF
17 TRBJ2-6 NA TRBV28 CASKPGQGARGANVLTF
15 TRBJ1-2 NA TRBV28 CASSHPGGGDYGYTF
15 TRBJ2-7 few TRBV5-1 CASSSGQGAWYEQYF
20 TRBJ2-2 NA TRBV5-1 CASSTGTVGLAGGHTGELFF
16 TRBJ2-7 once TRBV4-2 CASSQDETSGSKEQYF
15 TRBJ1-1 NA TRBV15 CATSPRQGEAGLAFF
15 TRBJ2-7 NA TRBV7-9 CASSRGERSSYEQYF
12 TRBJ1-2 NA TRBV6-6 CASSSDRNGYTF
13 TRBJ2-7 NA TRBV27 CASSQIAGSGQYF
14 TRBJ2-5 NA TRBV10-1 CASSCDREQETQYF
16 TRBJ2-3 NA TRBV4-1 CASSQDGSGTWDTQYF
18 TRBJ1-2 NA TRBV13 CASSAQSPGQGFLYGYTF
14 TRBJ2-2 NA TRBV27 CASRVSGNTGELFF
15 TRBJ2-1 NA TRBV18 CASRTSGGTYNEQFF
15 TRBJ2-2 few TRBV28 CASLLSGQNTGELFF
15 TRBJ2-5 NA TRBV7-2 CASRTSGLGRGTQYF
16 TRBJ1-2 NA TRBV25-1 CASSEPGVGEHYGYTF
14 TRBJ1-5 NA TRBV5-6 CASSLAHGGQPQHF
15 TRBJ1-2 NA TRBV13 CASSSPGQGARGYTF